The 14 T cell receptor beta chains below come from one sample, sequenced in a study of T cells expressing NK-cell markers. TCRdb reanalyzed the 5' RACE reads and collapses them to one entry per CDR3 protein, without DNA. The specimen's table records roughly 390,000 distinct CDR3 sequences. Source material: blood T cells: a sorted CD56 or NKG2C T cell subset, CD4+ or CD8+ T cells, or bulk PBMC T cells (not recorded which). All receptors derive from a woman aged 45-60 years in good health.

V gene TRBV3-1 combines with J gene TRBJ2-1; with no DNA, the TCRdb D assignment of TRBD2 cannot be verified. The CDR3 sequence is 16 residues long. Germline V lookup: CDR1 LGHDT, CDR2 YNNKEL (reference sequence). CDR3 protein: CASSHLTSGRFDEQFF.

The V and J genes are TRBV15 and TRBJ2-1. In germline, CDR1 is LNHNV, CDR2 YYDKDF (reference sequence). The CDR3 is made up of 14 amino acids. CDR3 in amino acids: CATRMSDSYNEQFF.

The chain employs TRBV14 and TRBJ2-5; TCRdb's D call of TRBD2 is untestable without DNA. The CDR3 covers 16 residues. Germline V gene data show CDR1 as SGHDN and CDR2 as FVKESK. CDR3 in amino acids: CASSRRTPVSVATQYF. Full variable domain (rest looked up from reference TRBV14 and TRBJ2-5): EAGVTQFPSHSVIEKGQTVTLRCDPISGHDNLYWYRRVMGKEIKFLLHFVKESKQDESGMPNNRFLAERTGGTYSTLKVQPAELEDSGVYFCASSRRTPVSVATQYFGPGTRLLVL.

V gene TRBV15 combines with J gene TRBJ1-4. CDR1 LNHNV and CDR2 YYDKDF come from the germline V gene (reference sequence). The CDR3 has 11 amino acids. CDR3 loop: CATSRNEKLFF.

CDR3 amino acids: CASSQGGGDRVAFF. The V call is TRBV3-1, the J call TRBJ1-1; the TCRdb call, TRBD1, lacks DNA for checking. CDR3 size: 14 residues. Germline V lookup: CDR1 LGHDT, CDR2 YNNKEL (reference sequence).

The J gene is TRBJ2-2, the V gene TRBV2. The germline CDR1 and CDR2 sequences are SNHLY and FYNNEI. This CDR3 region has 12 residues. CDR3 in amino acids: CASSEIERELFF.

The V and J genes are TRBV30 and TRBJ2-3; TCRdb selects TRBD2, and the lack of DNA leaves this call unchecked. CDR3 length: 14 amino acids. The V gene's germline CDR1 is GTSNPN and CDR2 SVGIG (reference sequence). This CDR3 is CAWSEGAGRDTQYF.

The rearrangement joins TRBV21-1 to TRBJ2-7; the D call of TRBD2 rests on TCRdb alone, since no DNA is present to check it. TRBV21-1 is tagged as a pseudogene. CDR3 size: 18 residues. CDR3 sequence reads: CASERERTSGPSSYEQYF.

This chain joins TRBV5-1 and TRBJ1-2; lacking DNA, the TRBD1 call made by TCRdb goes unchecked. The CDR3 consists of 13 residues. Germline V CDR1 and CDR2: SGHRS, YFSETQ. The CDR3 loop is CASSLRQGQGYTF.

The CDR3 spells CSAIKGGHLLYTDTQYF. The chain uses TRBV20-1 and TRBJ2-3; TCRdb returns TRBD1, unconfirmable since there is no DNA. Germline V gene lookup returns CDR1 DFQATT and CDR2 SNEGSKA (reference sequence). The CDR3 contains 17 residues.

The V call is TRBV3-1, the J call TRBJ2-3; TCRdb selects TRBD2, and the lack of DNA leaves this call unchecked. This CDR3 comprises 15 residues. Germline V CDR1 and CDR2: LGHDT, YNNKEL (reference sequence). The CDR3: CASSQGPSRTDTQYF.

The chain couples TRBV9 to TRBJ1-1; TCRdb names TRBD1, which stays unverified in the absence of DNA. CDR3 length equals 15 residues. The germline CDR1 and CDR2 sequences are SGDLS and YYNGEE. CDR3 in amino acids: CASSVDGTAATEAFF.

The J gene is TRBJ1-1, the V gene TRBV29-1; TCRdb indicates TRBD1, and absent DNA this call remains unverified. CDR3 length equals 13 residues. Germline CDR1 is SQVTM and CDR2 is ANQGSEA. CDR3 sequence reads: CSVLGTIAMVAFF.

The CDR3 here is CASSYSLAANTEAFF. The chain recombines TRBV6-5 with TRBJ1-1. The germline gives CDR1 MNHEY, CDR2 SVGAGI. This CDR3 is built from 15 residues.